The 8 T cell receptor beta chains below were found in one sample sequenced in a study of patients and donors after allogeneic stem cell transplantation. TCRdb independently ran MiXCR on the RT-PCR reads; one entry per CDR3 protein. The sample holds approximately 200,000 distinct CDR3 sequences; around 40% are singletons and the top ten take approximately 10%. Sequenced sample: blood, either unsorted or a sorted T cell fraction (not recorded which). Source of these receptors: a human donor who was either an allogeneic HSCT recipient or a stem cell or donor lymphocyte infusion donor (not recorded which). It is not recorded whose cells these are; they may come from a transplant donor.

In this sample, this clonotype turned up a few times. The rearrangement joins TRBV5-1 to TRBJ2-6; D remains ambiguous. This CDR3 is built from 15 residues. Deletions cut 0 bases from V and 0 bases from J, with 4 bases between. Per germline, CDR1 SGHRS and CDR2 YFSETQ. Here the CDR3 reads CASSLVTSGANVLTF. Here the CDR3 DNA reads TGCGCCAGCAGCTTGGTCACCTCTGGGGCCAACGTCCTGACTTTC.

The J gene is TRBJ2-1, the V gene TRBV20-1; D may be TRBD1 or TRBD2 (6 bases each). Per germline, CDR1 DFQATT and CDR2 SNEGSKA (reference sequence). V lost 3 bases to trimming and J lost 0 bases, with 18 bases between them. The CDR3 loop spans 17 amino acids. The CDR3 region is CSASSNFGGLSYNEQFF. The CDR3 nucleotides are TGCAGTGCTAGCAGTAACTTCGGGGGCCTCTCCTACAATGAGCAGTTCTTC.

This chain links TRBV28 with TRBJ2-4; 8 bases are shared with TRBD1. This CDR3 is 14 amino acids long. Trimming at V came to 4 bases and at J to 7 bases, leaving 6 bases not matched to a gene. CDR1 MDHEN and CDR2 SYDVKM come from the germline V gene. The CDR3 is CASSSRTGLNIQYF. CDR3 coding DNA: TGTGCCAGCAGTTCCCGGACAGGGCTGAACATTCAGTACTTC.

The V call is TRBV5-1, the J call TRBJ1-5; TRBD1 might be the D (6 bases). The germline CDR1 and CDR2 sequences are SGHRS and YFSETQ. V was clipped by 0 bases and J by 4 bases, with 8 bases between them. The CDR3 extends over 14 amino acids. In nucleotides, the CDR3 is TGCGCCAGCAGCTTGGGGGGGCCTAATCAGCCCCAGCATTTT. Amino acids: CASSLGGPNQPQHF.

The chain carries TRBV24-1 and TRBJ1-5; D gene ambiguous. V lost 9 bases and J 3 bases, leaving 11 bases between the germline ends. CDR1 is KGHDR, CDR2 SFDVKD, per germline. The CDR3 is made up of 13 amino acids. The CDR3 region has the DNA TGTGCCACCTTTTGGTGGTTCAATCAGCCCCAGCATTTT. Residues: CATFWWFNQPQHF.

The chain has TRBV5-1 and TRBJ1-6; 7 positions match TRBD1. V trimming: 4 bases; J trimming: 14 bases; junction bases outside the gene matches: 9. Per germline, CDR1 SGHRS and CDR2 YFSETQ. The CDR3 length is 13 residues. CDR3 nucleotide sequence: TGCGCCAGCAGCCAACGACAGGGATTGGCCCTCCACTTT. It yields the protein CASSQRQGLALHF. The full variable domain, with the rest looked up from reference TRBV5-1 and TRBJ1-6, is KAGVTQTPRYLIKTRGQQVTLSCSPISGHRSVSWYQQTPGQGLQFLFEYFSETQRNKGNFPGRFSGRQFSNSRSEMNVSTLELGDSALYLCASSQRQGLALHFGNGTRLTVT.

V usage is TRBV5-6 and J usage is TRBJ2-7; D might be TRBD1 (6 bases). The germline V gene has CDR1 SGHDT and CDR2 YYEEEE. The length of the CDR3 is 14 residues. Trimming removed 2 bases at V and 5 bases at J, with 14 bases between. The DNA of the CDR3 is TGTGCCAGCAGCTTACCGGGACACAAGGACGAGCAGTACTTC. The encoded protein is CASSLPGHKDEQYF.

V is TRBV20-1 and J is TRBJ1-2; TRBD1 might be the D (5 bases). Germline CDR1 is DFQATT and CDR2 is SNEGSKA (reference sequence). CDR3 length equals 14 residues. The germline V and J ends were trimmed by 3 bases and 5 bases, with 16 bases remaining between them. CDR3 sequence: CSARVVEGTYGYTF. The CDR3 DNA is TGCAGTGCTAGGGTCGTTGAGGGGACGTATGGCTACACCTTC.